This TCR beta chain was captured by sequencing in a study of cytomegalovirus exposure and HLA in healthy donors. The study's findings and limits: Later findings reportedly placed an Asian-associated ancestry cluster below the roughly 700-donor mean for N-insertions.

From germline, CDR1 is SGHRS and CDR2 YFSETQ. V was trimmed by 2 bases and J by 2 bases, leaving 10 bases between them. This CDR3 has 14 amino acids. The PCR made use of 60 Vbeta and 13 Jbeta primers. Data came from immunoSEQ multiplex PCR; TCRdb stores just in-frame clones and leaves some out. The sample shows roughly 220,000 clones, roughly 80% of them seen only once. The table lists this clone with a few counts. What it binds is unknown. This rearrangement joins TRBV5-1 to TRBJ1-1; D remains ambiguous. Sequenced input: PBMCs. The sequence derives from a woman aged 35 to 49 in good health and CMV-seronegative. CDR3 DNA: TGCGCCAGCAGCTTTACCGGGAAAAACACTGAAGCTTTCTTT. Protein product: CASSFTGKNTEAFF. The complete variable domain, with remaining parts taken from reference TRBV5-1 and TRBJ1-1, reads KAGVTQTPRYLIKTRGQQVTLSCSPISGHRSVSWYQQTPGQGLQFLFEYFSETQRNKGNFPGRFSGRQFSNSRSEMNVSTLELGDSALYLCASSFTGKNTEAFFGQGTRLTVV.